This T cell receptor beta chain came from a study of response to subunit inactivated influenza vaccine. Study conclusions and caveats: The authors offered the suggestion that each seasonal influenza vaccination recruits few new T cells.

The V end lost 0 bases, the J end lost 5 bases, and 17 bases lay between the germline ends. CDR1 SGHVS and CDR2 FQNEAQ come from the germline V gene. The CDR3 contains 16 residues. Each CDR3 protein gets one entry after TCRdb re-called the RT-PCR reads with MiXCR. Among about 780,000 distinct CDR3 sequences listed, about 18% were seen once. Worth noting for this clonotype: Its specificity is not known.

Sample: PBMCs from blood, taken around 5 days after vaccination. The chain joins TRBV7-8 to TRBJ2-7, with D perhaps TRBD1 (5 bases). This sequence originates from a man aged 45-65 years who received an inactivated influenza vaccine. For the CDR3, the DNA is TGTGCCAGCAGCTTAGCGGGCTGGGGCCCTAATGACGAGCAGTACTTC. Its translation: CASSLAGWGPNDEQYF.